This T cell receptor beta chain was captured in a study of cytomegalovirus exposure and HLA in healthy donors. Overall study: Tens of millions of unique TCRs from HLA-typed donors made up an early data release. The Caucasian-associated ancestry cluster contained approximately 81% of the approximately 390 genotyped donors. Study findings and constraints: One cluster of highly shared sequence variants probably arose as a sequencing artifact. An apparent linkage of common viral pathogens to several of the most significant clusters emerged in a later analysis.

Trimming cost V 4 bases and J 3 bases; bases outside gene matches: 5. Germline V gene lookup returns CDR1 LGHNA and CDR2 YNFKEQ. The CDR3 runs to 16 residues. About this clone: The antigen is not known.

60 Vbeta and 13 Jbeta primers were used in PCR. Clones were sequenced by immunoSEQ multiplex PCR, and TCRdb holds only the in-frame ones, with some missing. This sample has fewer than 250,000 clones; 60% to 80% occur once, and the top ten carry more than 1.5%. The TCR was taken from a man aged 18 to 35 in good health and CMV-seronegative. The specimen sequenced was PBMCs. V is TRBV4-2 and J is TRBJ1-3, with 11 bases matching TRBD1. This CDR3 reads CASSPRTGGGGNTIYF. As DNA, the CDR3 is TGTGCCAGCAGCCCCAGGACAGGGGGCGGTGGAAACACCATATATTTT.